These T cell receptor beta chains were read from a single sample in a study of CD8 T cells in Susac syndrome. TCRdb called the immunoSEQ multiplex PCR reads again in MiXCR, with one record for every CDR3 protein. The sample records 130,000 or so distinct CDR3 sequences, 80% being singletons. The sequencing input was CD8+ T cells from PBMCs. These TCRs come from a human donor with multiple sclerosis. Both conserved end residues are part of each CDR3. A D gene is named only where the DNA matches it firmly. Clone size appears in some rows only: once, few, many, or a class for an expanded clone.

d_gene	v_gene	len	abundance	j_gene	CDR3aa	CDR3nt
.	TRBV19	14	.	TRBJ2-7	CASSGFQGNYEQYF	TGTGCCAGTAGCGGTTTTCAGGGTAACTACGAGCAGTACTTC
.	TRBV4-1	13	.	TRBJ2-7	CASSQDQGNEQYF	TGCGCCAGCAGCCAAGATCAAGGGAACGAGCAGTACTTC
.	TRBV6-5	17	.	TRBJ1-4	CASSYSGDGGTNEKLFF	TGTGCCAGCAGTTACTCGGGGGACGGCGGAACTAATGAAAAACTGTTTTTT
.	TRBV28	15	.	TRBJ2-1	CASSLRGYPSNEQFF	TGTGCCAGCAGTCTCAGGGGATATCCCTCCAATGAGCAGTTCTTC
.	TRBV6-5	13	once	TRBJ1-5	CASSYGENQPQHF	TGTGCCAGCAGTTACGGAGAGAATCAGCCCCAGCATTTT
TRBD2	TRBV7-2	19	.	TRBJ2-3	CASSVGLAGAAGPSDTQYF	TGTGCCAGCAGCGTGGGACTAGCGGGGGCTGCGGGTCCATCGGATACGCAGTATTTT
TRBD2	TRBV9	16	.	TRBJ2-1	CASSLTSVISYNEQFF	TGTGCCAGCAGCTTGACTAGCGTGATCTCCTACAATGAGCAGTTCTTC
.	TRBV6-1	13	.	TRBJ1-1	CASSPLWNTEAFF	TGTGCCAGCAGCCCCCTTTGGAACACTGAAGCTTTCTTT
.	TRBV5-1	14	.	TRBJ1-1	CASSSYETQGKAFF	TGCGCCAGCAGCTCCTACGAGACCCAGGGCAAAGCTTTCTTT
.	TRBV5-4	15	.	TRBJ1-2	CASSQVDVAGYGYTF	TGTGCCAGCAGCCAAGTCGATGTGGCAGGCTATGGCTACACCTTC
.	TRBV18	16	.	TRBJ1-1	CASSPPGTAGGAEAFF	TGTGCCAGCTCACCACCGGGAACCGCAGGAGGAGCTGAAGCTTTCTTT
.	TRBV29-1	13	.	TRBJ2-7	CSVAGTDSYEQYF	TGCAGCGTGGCCGGGACGGACTCCTACGAGCAGTACTTC
.	TRBV28	15	.	TRBJ2-7	CASSFWGLGLYEQYF	TGTGCCAGCAGTTTCTGGGGACTCGGACTGTACGAGCAGTACTTC
.	TRBV7-2	13	.	TRBJ2-7	CASSLFVYYEQYF	TGTGCCAGCAGCTTATTTGTTTACTACGAGCAGTACTTC
.	TRBV27	14	.	TRBJ1-6	CASSLRTYNSPLHF	TGTGCCAGCAGTTTGAGGACCTATAATTCACCCCTCCACTTT
TRBD1	TRBV28	14	.	TRBJ1-1	CASSFYRDSAEAFF	TGTGCCAGCAGTTTTTACCGGGACAGCGCTGAAGCTTTCTTT
.	TRBV2	15	.	TRBJ2-3	CASSELAPSTDTQYF	TGTGCCAGCAGTGAGCTAGCGCCTAGCACAGATACGCAGTATTTT
.	TRBV20-1	19	once	TRBJ1-6	CSARTLDALMSSYNSPLHF	TGCAGTGCTAGAACCTTGGACGCCCTGATGAGCTCCTATAATTCACCCCTCCACTTT
TRBD2	TRBV5-5	15	.	TRBJ2-3	CASSQGDYSTDTQYF	TGTGCCAGCAGCCAAGGGGACTACTCAACAGATACGCAGTATTTT
TRBD2	TRBV7-9	13	.	TRBJ2-1	CASRGGGYNEQFF	TGTGCCAGCAGAGGCGGGGGGTACAATGAGCAGTTCTTC
TRBD1	TRBV6-5	14	few	TRBJ2-7	CASSYGTGRQEQYF	TGTGCCAGCAGTTACGGGACAGGGAGGCAAGAGCAGTACTTC
.	TRBV11-2	14	.	TRBJ1-1	CASRLWGPGEEAFF	TGTGCCAGCAGATTATGGGGCCCTGGTGAGGAAGCTTTCTTT
TRBD1	TRBV19	14	.	TRBJ1-1	CASSINPGQLEAFF	TGTGCCAGTAGTATTAACCCGGGACAGCTTGAAGCTTTCTTT
.	TRBV28	12	.	TRBJ2-7	CASSFRGIEQYF	TGTGCCAGCAGTTTTCGCGGGATCGAGCAGTACTTC